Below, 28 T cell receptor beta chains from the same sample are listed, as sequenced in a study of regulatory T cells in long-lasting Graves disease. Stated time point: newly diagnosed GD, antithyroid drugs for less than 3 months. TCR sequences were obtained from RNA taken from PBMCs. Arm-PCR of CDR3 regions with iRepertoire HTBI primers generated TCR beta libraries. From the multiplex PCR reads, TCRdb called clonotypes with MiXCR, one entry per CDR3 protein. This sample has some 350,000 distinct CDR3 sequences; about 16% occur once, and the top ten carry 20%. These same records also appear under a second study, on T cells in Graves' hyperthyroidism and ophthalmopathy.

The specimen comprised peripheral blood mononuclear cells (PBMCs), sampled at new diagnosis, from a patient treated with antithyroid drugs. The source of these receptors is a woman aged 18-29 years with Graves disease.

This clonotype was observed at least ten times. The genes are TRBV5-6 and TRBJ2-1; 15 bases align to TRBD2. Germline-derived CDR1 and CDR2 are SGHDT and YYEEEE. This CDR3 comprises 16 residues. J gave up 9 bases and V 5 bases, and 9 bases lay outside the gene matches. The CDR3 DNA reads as TGTGCCAGCAGTAAAACGGGACTAGCGGGAGGTGGTGAGCAGTTCTTC. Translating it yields CASSKTGLAGGGEQFF.

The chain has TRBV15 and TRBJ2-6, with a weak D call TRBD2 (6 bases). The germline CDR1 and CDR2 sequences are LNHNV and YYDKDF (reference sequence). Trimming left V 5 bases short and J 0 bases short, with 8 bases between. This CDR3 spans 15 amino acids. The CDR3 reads CATSRESSGANVLTF. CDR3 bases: TGTGCCACCAGCCGGGAGTCCTCTGGGGCCAACGTCCTGACTTTC.

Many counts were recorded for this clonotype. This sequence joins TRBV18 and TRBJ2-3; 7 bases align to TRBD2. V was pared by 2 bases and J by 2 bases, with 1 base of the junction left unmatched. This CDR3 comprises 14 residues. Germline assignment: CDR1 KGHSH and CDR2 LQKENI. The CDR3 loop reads CASSPAGDTDTQYF. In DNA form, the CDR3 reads TGTGCCAGCTCACCAGCGGGGGACACAGATACGCAGTATTTT.

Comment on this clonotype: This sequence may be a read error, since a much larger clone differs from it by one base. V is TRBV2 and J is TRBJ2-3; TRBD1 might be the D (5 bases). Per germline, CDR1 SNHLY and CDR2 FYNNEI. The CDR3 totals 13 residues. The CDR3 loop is CASSGGLTDAQYF. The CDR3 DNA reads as TGTGCCAGCAGTGGGGGTCTGACAGATGCGCAGTATTTT.

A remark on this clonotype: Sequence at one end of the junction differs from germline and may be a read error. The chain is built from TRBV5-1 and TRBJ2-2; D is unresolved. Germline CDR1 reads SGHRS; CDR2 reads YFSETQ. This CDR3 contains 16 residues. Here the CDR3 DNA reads TGTGCCAGCAGCGCCGGTCCGGTAGTATACACCGGGGAGCTGTTTTTT. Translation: CASSAGPVVYTGELFF.

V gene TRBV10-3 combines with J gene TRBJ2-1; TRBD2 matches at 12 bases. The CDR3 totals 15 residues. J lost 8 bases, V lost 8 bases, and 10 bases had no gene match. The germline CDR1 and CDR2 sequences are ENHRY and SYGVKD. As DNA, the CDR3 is TGTGCCATCCGGGCTAGCGGGGGGGCGGGCGATGAGCAGTTCTTC. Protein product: CAIRASGGAGDEQFF.

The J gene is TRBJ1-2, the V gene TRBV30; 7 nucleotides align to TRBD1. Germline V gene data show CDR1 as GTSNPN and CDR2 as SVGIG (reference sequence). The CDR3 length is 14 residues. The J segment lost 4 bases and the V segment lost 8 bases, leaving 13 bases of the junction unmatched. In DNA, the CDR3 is TGTGCCAGCAACAGGGGCGCAGGGGGCTATGGCTACACCTTC. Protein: CASNRGAGGYGYTF.

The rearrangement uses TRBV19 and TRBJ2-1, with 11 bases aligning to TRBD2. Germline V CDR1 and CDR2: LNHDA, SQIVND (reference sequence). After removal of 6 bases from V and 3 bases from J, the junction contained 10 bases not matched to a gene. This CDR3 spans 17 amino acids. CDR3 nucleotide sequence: TGTGCCAGTAGCCCCTCAAAACTAGCGGGAGACTACAATGAGCAGTTCTTC. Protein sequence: CASSPSKLAGDYNEQFF.

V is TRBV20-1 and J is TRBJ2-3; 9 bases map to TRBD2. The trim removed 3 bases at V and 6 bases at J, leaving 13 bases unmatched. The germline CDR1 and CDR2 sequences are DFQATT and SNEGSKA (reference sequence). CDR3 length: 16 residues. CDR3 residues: CSARDYLRGGRDTQYF. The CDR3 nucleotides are TGCAGTGCTAGGGATTATTTGCGGGGGGGCCGCGATACGCAGTATTTT.

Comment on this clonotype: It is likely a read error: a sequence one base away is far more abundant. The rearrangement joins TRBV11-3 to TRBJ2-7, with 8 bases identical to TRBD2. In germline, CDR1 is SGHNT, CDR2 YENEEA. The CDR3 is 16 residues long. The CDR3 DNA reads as TGTGCCAGCGGCTTAGTTTCCGGGAGGGGAACCTACGAGCAGTACTTC. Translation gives CASGLVSGRGTYEQYF.

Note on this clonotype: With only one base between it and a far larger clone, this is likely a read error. CDR3 nucleotides: TGTGCCAGCAGCCCGACAGGGGTCTATAACGCTGAAGCTTTCTTT. It yields the protein CASSPTGVYNAEAFF. The V and J genes are TRBV7-9 and TRBJ1-1; 8 bases are a match to TRBD1. This CDR3 contains 15 residues. Germline values: CDR1 SEHNR, CDR2 FQNEAQ (reference sequence). V lost 5 bases to trimming and J lost 6 bases; unmatched junction nucleotides: 11.

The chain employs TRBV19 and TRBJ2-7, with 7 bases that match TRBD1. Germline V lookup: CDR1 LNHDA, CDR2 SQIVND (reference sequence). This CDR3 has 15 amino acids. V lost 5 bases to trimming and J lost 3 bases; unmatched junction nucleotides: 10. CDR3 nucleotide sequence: TGTGCCAGTAGTCCAGCGACAGGGATCGGCTACGAGCAGTACTTC. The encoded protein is CASSPATGIGYEQYF.

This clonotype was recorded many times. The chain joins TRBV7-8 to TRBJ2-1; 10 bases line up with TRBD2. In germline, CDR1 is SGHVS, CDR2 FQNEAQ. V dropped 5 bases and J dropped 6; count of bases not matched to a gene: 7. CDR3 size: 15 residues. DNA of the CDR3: TGTGCCAGCAGCCCGACTAGCGGGCCCTTCAATGAGCAGTTCTTC. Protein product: CASSPTSGPFNEQFF.

The CDR3 DNA follows: TGTGCCAGCAGCCCCCTAACAGAAAGCAATCAGCCCCAGCATTTT. This codes for CASSPLTESNQPQHF. The chain carries TRBV28 and TRBJ1-5; D call uncertain. Germline values: CDR1 MDHEN, CDR2 SYDVKM. The CDR3 length is 15 residues. V shed 6 bases and J shed 1 base, with 13 bases lying between them.

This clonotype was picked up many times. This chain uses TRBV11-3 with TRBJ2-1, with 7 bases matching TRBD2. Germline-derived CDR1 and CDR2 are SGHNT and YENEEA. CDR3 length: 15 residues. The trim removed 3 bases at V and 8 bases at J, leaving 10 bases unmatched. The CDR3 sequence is CASSFREAGADEQFF. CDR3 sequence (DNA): TGTGCCAGCAGCTTTCGGGAGGCCGGAGCGGATGAGCAGTTCTTC. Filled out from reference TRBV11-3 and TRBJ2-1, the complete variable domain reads EAGVVQSPRYKIIEKKQPVAFWCNPISGHNTLYWYLQNLGQGPELLIRYENEEAVDDSQLPKDRFSAERLKGVDSTLKIQPAELGDSAVYLCASSFREAGADEQFFGPGTRLTVL.

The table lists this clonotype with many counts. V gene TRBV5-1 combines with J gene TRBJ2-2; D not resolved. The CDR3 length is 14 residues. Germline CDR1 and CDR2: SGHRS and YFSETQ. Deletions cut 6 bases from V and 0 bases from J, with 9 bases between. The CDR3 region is CASTRETNTGELFF. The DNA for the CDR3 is TGCGCCAGCACCAGAGAAACGAACACCGGGGAGCTGTTTTTT.

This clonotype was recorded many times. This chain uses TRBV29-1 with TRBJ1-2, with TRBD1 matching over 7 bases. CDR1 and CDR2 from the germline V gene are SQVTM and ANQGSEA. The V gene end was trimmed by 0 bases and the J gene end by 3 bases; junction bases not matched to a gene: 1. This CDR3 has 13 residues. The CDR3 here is CSVEDTGDYGYTF. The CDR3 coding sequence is TGCAGCGTTGAAGACACAGGGGACTATGGCTACACCTTC.

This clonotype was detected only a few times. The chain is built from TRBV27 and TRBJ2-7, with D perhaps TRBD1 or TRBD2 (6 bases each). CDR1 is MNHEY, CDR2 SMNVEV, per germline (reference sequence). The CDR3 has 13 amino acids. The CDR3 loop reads CAQQRVTQGEQYF. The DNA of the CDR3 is TGTGCTCAGCAGCGGGTAACTCAGGGGGAGCAGTACTTC.

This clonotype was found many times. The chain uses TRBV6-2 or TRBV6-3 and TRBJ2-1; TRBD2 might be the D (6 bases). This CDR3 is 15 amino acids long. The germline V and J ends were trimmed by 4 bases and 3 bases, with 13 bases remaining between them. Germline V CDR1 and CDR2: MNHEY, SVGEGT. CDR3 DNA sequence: TGTGCCAGCAGTTGGACGGGGGTCCTCTACAATGAGCAGTTCTTC. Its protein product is CASSWTGVLYNEQFF.

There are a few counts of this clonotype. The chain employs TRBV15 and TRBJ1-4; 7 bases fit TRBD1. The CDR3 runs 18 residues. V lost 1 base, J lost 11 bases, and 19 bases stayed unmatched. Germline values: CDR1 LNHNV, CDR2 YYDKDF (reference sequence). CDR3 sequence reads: CATSRALETGSSTGKLFF. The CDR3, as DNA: TGTGCCACCAGCAGAGCATTAGAGACAGGGTCAAGTACTGGGAAACTGTTTTTT.

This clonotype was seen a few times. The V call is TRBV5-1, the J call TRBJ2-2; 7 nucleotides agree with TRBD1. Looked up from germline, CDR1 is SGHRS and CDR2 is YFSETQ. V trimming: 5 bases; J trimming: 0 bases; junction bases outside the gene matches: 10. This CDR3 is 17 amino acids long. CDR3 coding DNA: TGCGCCAGCAGTTCTCCCCGGACAGGATCGAACACCGGGGAGCTGTTTTTT. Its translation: CASSSPRTGSNTGELFF.

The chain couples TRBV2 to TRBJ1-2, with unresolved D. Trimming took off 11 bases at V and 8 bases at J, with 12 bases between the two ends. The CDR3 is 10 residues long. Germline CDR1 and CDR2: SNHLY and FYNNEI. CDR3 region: CACGERGYTF. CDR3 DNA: TGTGCCTGCGGGGAACGCGGCTACACCTTC.

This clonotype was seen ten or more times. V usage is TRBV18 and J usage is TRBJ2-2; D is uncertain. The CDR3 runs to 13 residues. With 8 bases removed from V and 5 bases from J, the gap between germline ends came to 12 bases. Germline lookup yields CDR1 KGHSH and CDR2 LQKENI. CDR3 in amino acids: CASPNSLTGELFF. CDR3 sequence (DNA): TGTGCCAGCCCGAACAGTTTGACCGGGGAGCTGTTTTTT. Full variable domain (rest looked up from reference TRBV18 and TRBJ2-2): NAGVMQNPRHLVRRRGQEARLRCSPMKGHSHVYWYRQLPEEGLKFMVYLQKENIIDESGMPKERFSAEFPKEGPSILRIQQVVRGDSAAYFCASPNSLTGELFFGEGSRLTVL.

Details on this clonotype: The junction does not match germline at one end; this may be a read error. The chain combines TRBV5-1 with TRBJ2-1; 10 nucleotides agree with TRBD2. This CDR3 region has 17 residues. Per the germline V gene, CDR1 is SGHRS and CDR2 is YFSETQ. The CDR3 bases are TGTGCCAGCAGCTTGGGATGGACTAGCGGATTCTACAATGAGCAGTTCTTC. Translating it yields CASSLGWTSGFYNEQFF.

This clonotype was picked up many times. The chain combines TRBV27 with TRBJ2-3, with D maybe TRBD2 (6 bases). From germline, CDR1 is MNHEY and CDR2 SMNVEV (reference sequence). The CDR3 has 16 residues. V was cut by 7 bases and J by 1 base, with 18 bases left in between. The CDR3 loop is CASMGLGRGGTDTQYF. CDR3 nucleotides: TGTGCCAGCATGGGGTTAGGGCGGGGCGGCACAGATACGCAGTATTTT.

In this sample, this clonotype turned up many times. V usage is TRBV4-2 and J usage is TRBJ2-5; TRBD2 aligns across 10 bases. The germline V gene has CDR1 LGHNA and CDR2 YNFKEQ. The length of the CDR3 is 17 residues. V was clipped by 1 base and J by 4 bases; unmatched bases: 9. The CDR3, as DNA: TGTGCCAGCAGCCAAGTCACTAGCGGGAAACCAAGAGAGACCCAGTACTTC. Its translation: CASSQVTSGKPRETQYF.

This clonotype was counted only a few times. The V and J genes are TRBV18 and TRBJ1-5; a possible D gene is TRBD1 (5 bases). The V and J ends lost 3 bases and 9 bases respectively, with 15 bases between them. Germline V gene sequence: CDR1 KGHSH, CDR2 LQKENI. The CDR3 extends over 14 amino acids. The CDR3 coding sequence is TGTGCCAGCTCACCCGAGGCAGGGTATTCGCCCCAGCATTTT. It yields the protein CASSPEAGYSPQHF.

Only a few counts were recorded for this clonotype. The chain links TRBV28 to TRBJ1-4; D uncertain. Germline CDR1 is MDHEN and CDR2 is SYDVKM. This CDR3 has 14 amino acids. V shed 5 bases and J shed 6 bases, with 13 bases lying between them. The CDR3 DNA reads TGTGCCAGCAGTCCCCCACAGAATTATGAAAAACTGTTTTTT. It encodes CASSPPQNYEKLFF.